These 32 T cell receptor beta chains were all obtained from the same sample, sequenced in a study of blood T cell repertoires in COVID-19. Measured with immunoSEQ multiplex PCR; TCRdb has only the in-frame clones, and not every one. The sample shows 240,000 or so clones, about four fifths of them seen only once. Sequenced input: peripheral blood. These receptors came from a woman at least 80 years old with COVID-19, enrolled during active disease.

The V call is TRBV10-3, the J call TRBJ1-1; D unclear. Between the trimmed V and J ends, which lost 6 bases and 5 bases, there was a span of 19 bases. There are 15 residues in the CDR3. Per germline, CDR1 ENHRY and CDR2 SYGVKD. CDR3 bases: TGTGCCATCAGACCCTTAGAGGGAGCGAAAACTGAAGCTTTCTTT. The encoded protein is CAIRPLEGAKTEAFF.

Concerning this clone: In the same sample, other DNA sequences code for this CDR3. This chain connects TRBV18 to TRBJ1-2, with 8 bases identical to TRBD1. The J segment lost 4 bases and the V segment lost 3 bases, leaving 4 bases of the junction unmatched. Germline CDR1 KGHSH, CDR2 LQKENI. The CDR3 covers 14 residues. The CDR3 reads CASSPGTGTYGYTF. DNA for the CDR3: TGTGCCAGCTCACCCGGGACAGGAACCTATGGCTACACCTTC.

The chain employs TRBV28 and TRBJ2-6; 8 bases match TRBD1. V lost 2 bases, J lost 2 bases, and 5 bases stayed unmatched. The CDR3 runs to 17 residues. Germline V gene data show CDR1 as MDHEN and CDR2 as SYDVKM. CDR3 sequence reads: CASSLGTGLAGANVLTF. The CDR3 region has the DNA TGTGCCAGCAGTTTAGGGACAGGTCTGGCTGGGGCCAACGTCCTGACTTTC.

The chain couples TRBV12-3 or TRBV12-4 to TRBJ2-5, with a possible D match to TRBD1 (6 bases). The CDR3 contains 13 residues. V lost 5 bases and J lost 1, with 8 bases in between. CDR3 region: CASSVTGQETQYF. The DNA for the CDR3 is TGTGCCAGCAGTGTGACAGGCCAAGAGACCCAGTACTTC.

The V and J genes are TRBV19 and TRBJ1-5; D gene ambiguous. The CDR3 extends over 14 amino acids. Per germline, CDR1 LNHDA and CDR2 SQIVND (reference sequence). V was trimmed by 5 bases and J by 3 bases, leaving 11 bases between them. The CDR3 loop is CASSLDSINQPQHF. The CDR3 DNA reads TGTGCCAGTAGTCTCGACTCCATCAATCAGCCCCAGCATTTT. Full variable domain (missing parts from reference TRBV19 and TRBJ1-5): DGGITQSPKYLFRKEGQNVTLSCEQNLNHDAMYWYRQDPGQGLRLIYYSQIVNDFQKGDIAEGYSVSREKKESFPLTVTSAQKNPTAFYLCASSLDSINQPQHFGDGTRLSIL.

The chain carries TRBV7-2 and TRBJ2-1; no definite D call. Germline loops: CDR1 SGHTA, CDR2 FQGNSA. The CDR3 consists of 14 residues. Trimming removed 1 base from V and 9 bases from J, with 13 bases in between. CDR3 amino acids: CASSLEVSVSEQFF. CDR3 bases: TGTGCCAGCAGCTTAGAAGTTAGTGTCTCTGAGCAGTTCTTC.

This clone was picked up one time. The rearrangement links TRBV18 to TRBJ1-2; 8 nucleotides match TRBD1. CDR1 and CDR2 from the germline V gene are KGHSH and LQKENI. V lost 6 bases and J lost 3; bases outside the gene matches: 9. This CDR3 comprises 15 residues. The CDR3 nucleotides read TGTGCCAGCTCCTACGGGACAGGCGCCTACTATGGCTACACCTTC. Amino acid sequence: CASSYGTGAYYGYTF.

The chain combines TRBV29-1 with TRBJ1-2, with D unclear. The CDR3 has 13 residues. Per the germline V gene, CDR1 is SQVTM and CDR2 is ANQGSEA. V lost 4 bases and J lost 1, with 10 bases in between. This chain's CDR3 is CSVGARLNYGYTF. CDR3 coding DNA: TGCAGCGTTGGCGCGAGGCTTAACTATGGCTACACCTTC.

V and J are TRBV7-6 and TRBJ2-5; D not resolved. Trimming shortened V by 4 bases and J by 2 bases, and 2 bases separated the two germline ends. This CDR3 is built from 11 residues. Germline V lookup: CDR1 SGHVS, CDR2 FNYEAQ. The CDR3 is CASSSQETQYF. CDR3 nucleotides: TGTGCCAGCAGCTCACAAGAGACCCAGTACTTC.

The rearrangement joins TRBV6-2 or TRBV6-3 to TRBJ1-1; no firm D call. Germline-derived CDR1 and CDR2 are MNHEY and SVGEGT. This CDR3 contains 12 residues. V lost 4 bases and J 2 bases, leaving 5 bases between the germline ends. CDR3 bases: TGTGCCAGCAGTTTTACTAACACTGAAGCTTTCTTT. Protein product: CASSFTNTEAFF.

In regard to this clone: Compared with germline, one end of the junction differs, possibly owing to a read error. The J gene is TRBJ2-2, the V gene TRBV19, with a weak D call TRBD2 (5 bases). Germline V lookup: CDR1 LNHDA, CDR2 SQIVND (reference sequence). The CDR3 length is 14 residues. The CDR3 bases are TGTGCCAGTAGTGTTACCGGGAACGCCGGGGAGCTGTTTTTT. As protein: CASSVTGNAGELFF.

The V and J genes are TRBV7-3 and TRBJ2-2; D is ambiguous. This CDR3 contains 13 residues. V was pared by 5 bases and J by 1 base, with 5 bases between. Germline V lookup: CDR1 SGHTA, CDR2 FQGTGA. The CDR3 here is CASSRQNTGELFF. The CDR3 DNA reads TGTGCCAGCAGCCGACAGAACACCGGGGAGCTGTTTTTT.

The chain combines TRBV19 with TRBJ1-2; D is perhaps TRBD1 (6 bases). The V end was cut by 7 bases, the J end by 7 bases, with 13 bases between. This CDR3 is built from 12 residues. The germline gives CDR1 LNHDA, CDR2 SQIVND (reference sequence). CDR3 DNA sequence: TGTGCCAGTAATCGGGGGGCCGGTGGCTACACCTTC. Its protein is CASNRGAGGYTF.

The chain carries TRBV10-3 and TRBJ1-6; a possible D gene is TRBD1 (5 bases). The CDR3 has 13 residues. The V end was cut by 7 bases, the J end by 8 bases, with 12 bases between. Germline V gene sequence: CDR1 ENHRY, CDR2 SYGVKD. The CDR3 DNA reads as TGTGCCATCACGGGAGGGACGGATTCACCCCTCCACTTT. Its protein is CAITGGTDSPLHF.

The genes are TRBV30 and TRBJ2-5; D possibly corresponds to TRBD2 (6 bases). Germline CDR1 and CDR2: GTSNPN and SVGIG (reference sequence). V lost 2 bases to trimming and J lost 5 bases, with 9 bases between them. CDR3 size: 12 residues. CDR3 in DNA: TGTGCCTGGAGTCCCAGCGGGGAGACCCAGTACTTC. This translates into CAWSPSGETQYF.

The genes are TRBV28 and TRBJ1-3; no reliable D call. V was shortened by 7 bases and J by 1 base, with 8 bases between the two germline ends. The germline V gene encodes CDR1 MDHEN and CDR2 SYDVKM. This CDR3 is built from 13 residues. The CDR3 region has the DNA TGTGCCAGCACGGGAGGGTCTGGAAACACCATATATTTT. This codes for CASTGGSGNTIYF.

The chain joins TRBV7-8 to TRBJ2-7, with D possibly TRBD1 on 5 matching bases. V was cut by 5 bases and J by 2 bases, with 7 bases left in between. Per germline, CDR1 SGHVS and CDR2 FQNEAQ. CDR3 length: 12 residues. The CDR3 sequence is CASSDRAYEQYF. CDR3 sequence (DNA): TGTGCCAGCAGCGACAGAGCCTACGAGCAGTACTTC.

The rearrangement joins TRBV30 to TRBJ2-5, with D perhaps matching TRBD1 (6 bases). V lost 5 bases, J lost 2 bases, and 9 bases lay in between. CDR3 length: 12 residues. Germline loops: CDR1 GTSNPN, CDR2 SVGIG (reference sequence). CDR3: CAWGGRQETQYF. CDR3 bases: TGTGCCTGGGGGGGCAGACAAGAGACCCAGTACTTC. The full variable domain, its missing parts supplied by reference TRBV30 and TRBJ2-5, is SQTIHQWPATLVQPVGSPLSLECTVEGTSNPNLYWYRQAAGRGLQLLFYSVGIGQISSEVPQNLSASRPQDRQFILSSKKLLLSDSGFYLCAWGGRQETQYFGPGTRLLVL.

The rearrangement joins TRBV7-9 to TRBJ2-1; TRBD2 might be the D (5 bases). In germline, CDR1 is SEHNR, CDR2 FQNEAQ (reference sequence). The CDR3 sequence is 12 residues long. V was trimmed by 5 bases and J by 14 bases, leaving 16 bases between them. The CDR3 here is CASSPTEEREFF. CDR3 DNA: TGTGCCAGCAGCCCAACGGAGGAACGGGAGTTCTTC.

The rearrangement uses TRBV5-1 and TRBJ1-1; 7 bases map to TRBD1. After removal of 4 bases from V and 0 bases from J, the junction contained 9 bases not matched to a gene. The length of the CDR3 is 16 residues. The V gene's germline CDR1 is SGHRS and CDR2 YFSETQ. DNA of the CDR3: TGCGCCAGCAGCGATGGGGGACAGCTTCTGAACACTGAAGCTTTCTTT. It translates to CASSDGGQLLNTEAFF.

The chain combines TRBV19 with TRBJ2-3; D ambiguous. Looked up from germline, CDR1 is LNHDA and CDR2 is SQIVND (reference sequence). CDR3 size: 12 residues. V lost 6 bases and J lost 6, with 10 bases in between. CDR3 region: CASSHLRDTQYF. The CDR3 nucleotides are TGTGCCAGTAGCCACCTCAGGGATACGCAGTATTTT.

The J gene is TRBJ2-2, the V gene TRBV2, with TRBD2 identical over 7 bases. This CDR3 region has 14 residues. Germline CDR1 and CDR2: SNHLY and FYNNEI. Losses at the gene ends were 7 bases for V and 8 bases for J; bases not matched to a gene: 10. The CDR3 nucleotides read TGTGCCAGCAAGGGCGGGAGTTCTTCTGGGGAGCTGTTTTTT. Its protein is CASKGGSSSGELFF.

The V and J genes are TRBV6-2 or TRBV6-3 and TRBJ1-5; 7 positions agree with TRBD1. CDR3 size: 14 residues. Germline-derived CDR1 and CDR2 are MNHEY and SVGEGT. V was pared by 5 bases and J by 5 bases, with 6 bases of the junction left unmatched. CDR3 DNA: TGTGCCAGCAGTCCGGAACAGGGGCATCAGCCCCAGCATTTT. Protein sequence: CASSPEQGHQPQHF.

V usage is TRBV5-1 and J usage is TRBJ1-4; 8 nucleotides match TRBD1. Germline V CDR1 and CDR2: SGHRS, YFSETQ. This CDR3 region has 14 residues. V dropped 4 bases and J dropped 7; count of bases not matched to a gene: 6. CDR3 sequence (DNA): TGCGCCAGCAGCCGCAGGGGGCAGGGTGAAAAACTGTTTTTT. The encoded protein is CASSRRGQGEKLFF.

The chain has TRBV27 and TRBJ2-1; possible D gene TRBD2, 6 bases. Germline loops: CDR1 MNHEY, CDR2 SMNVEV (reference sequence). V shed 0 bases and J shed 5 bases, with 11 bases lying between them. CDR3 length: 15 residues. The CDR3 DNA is TGTGCCAGCAGTTTATCGGGACTCAGGAACAATGAGCAGTTCTTC. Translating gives CASSLSGLRNNEQFF.

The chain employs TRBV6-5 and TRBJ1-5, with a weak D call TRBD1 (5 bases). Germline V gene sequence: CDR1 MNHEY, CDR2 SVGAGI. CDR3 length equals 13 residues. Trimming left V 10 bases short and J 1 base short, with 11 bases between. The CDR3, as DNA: TGTGCCATCCAACGACAGAGCAATCAGCCCCAGCATTTT. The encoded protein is CAIQRQSNQPQHF.

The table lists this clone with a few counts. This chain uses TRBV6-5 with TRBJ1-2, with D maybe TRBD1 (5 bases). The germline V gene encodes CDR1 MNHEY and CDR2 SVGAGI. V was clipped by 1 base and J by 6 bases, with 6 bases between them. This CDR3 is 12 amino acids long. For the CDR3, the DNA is TGTGCCAGCAGTTACTTAGGGGATGGCTACACCTTC. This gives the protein CASSYLGDGYTF.

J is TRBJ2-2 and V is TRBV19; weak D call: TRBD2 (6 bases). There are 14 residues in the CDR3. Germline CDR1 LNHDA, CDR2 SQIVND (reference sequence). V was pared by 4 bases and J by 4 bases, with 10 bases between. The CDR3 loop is CASSKLALTGELFF. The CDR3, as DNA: TGTGCCAGTAGTAAACTAGCCCTCACCGGGGAGCTGTTTTTT.

This CDR3 reads CASSLHRGLSGGATETQYF. The CDR3 DNA reads TGCGCCAGCAGCCTACACCGGGGGCTTAGCGGGGGGGCGACGGAGACCCAGTACTTC. The chain combines TRBV4-1 with TRBJ2-5; 11 nucleotides line up with TRBD2. Germline V lookup: CDR1 MGHRA, CDR2 YSYEKL. Losses at the gene ends were 4 bases for V and 5 bases for J; bases not matched to a gene: 18. This CDR3 is 19 amino acids long.

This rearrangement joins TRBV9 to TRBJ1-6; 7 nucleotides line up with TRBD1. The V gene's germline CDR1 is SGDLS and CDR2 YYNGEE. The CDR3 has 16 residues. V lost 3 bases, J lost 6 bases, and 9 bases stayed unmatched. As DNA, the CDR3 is TGTGCCAGCAGCGAGGGGGCCGGACGGTCTAATTCACCCCTCCACTTT. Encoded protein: CASSEGAGRSNSPLHF.

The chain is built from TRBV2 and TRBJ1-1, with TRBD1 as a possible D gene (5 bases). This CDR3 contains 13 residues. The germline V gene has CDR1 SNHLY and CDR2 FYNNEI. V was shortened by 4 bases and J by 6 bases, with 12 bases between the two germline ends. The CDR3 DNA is TGTGCCAGCAGTGCAGGGAATGTGGCTGAAGCTTTCTTT. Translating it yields CASSAGNVAEAFF. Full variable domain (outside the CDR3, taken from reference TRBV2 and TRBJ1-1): EPEVTQTPSHQVTQMGQEVILRCVPISNHLYFYWYRQILGQKVEFLVSFYNNEISEKSEIFDDQFSVERPDGSNFTLKIRSTKLEDSAMYFCASSAGNVAEAFFGQGTRLTVV.

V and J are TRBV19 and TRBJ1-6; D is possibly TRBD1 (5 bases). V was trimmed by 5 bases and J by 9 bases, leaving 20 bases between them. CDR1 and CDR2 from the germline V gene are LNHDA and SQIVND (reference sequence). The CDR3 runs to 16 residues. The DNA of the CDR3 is TGTGCCAGTAGTGTACTTCAGGGCTTGATTGGTTCACCCCTCCACTTT. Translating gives CASSVLQGLIGSPLHF. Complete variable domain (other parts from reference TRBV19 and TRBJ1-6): DGGITQSPKYLFRKEGQNVTLSCEQNLNHDAMYWYRQDPGQGLRLIYYSQIVNDFQKGDIAEGYSVSREKKESFPLTVTSAQKNPTAFYLCASSVLQGLIGSPLHFGNGTRLTVT.